These 20 T cell receptor beta chains originate from one sample sequenced in a study of T cell responses to AZD1222 COVID-19 vaccine. Sequenced by immunoSEQ multiplex PCR; TCRdb stores in-frame clones only, minus some. The data show 100,000 or so clones, more than 75% seen once. Material: peripheral blood, obtained on day 0 of AZD1222 vaccination. These receptors all stem from an adult in good health.

This sequence joins TRBV2 and TRBJ1-6; 7 nucleotides line up with TRBD1. From germline, CDR1 is SNHLY and CDR2 FYNNEI. With 2 bases clipped from V and 10 bases from J, the junction kept 5 bases outside the gene matches. The CDR3 sequence is 14 residues long. DNA of the CDR3: TGTGCCAGCAGTGAATTGGCGGACAGGTCACCCCTCCACTTT. Translating it yields CASSELADRSPLHF. Variable domain in full (rest from reference TRBV2 and TRBJ1-6): EPEVTQTPSHQVTQMGQEVILRCVPISNHLYFYWYRQILGQKVEFLVSFYNNEISEKSEIFDDQFSVERPDGSNFTLKIRSTKLEDSAMYFCASSELADRSPLHFGNGTRLTVT.

V is TRBV28 and J is TRBJ2-7, with 7 bases fitting TRBD1. From germline, CDR1 is MDHEN and CDR2 SYDVKM. The CDR3 is 15 residues long. The V gene end was trimmed by 10 bases and the J gene end by 3 bases; junction bases not matched to a gene: 15. The CDR3 nucleotides read TGTGCCACTATCTCCCCCGAGACAGGGTACTACGAGCAGTACTTC. Translating it yields CATISPETGYYEQYF.

The chain links TRBV11-2 to TRBJ2-5, with D tentatively TRBD2 (5 bases). With 0 bases removed from V and 7 bases from J, the gap between germline ends came to 9 bases. Germline-derived CDR1 and CDR2 are SGHAT and FQNNGV. There are 13 residues in the CDR3. DNA of the CDR3: TGTGCCAGCAGCTTAGAGCGGAGGCGGACCCAGTACTTC. Its protein product is CASSLERRRTQYF.

V usage is TRBV27 and J usage is TRBJ2-7; D perhaps matches TRBD2 (6 bases). Trimming cost V 5 bases and J 7 bases, with 12 bases left between them. The CDR3 extends over 12 amino acids. The V gene's germline CDR1 is MNHEY and CDR2 SMNVEV (reference sequence). The DNA of the CDR3 is TGTGCCAGCAGTGCGGGGACTTATGAGCAGTACTTC. It translates to CASSAGTYEQYF.

The chain carries TRBV7-3 and TRBJ2-3; perhaps D is TRBD1 or TRBD2 (5 bases each). The CDR3 runs 15 residues. V shed 5 bases and J shed 0 bases, with 12 bases lying between them. Germline V CDR1 and CDR2: SGHTA, FQGTGA. The CDR3 spells CASSLGTGSTDTQYF. In DNA, the CDR3 is TGTGCCAGCAGCCTAGGGACGGGGAGCACAGATACGCAGTATTTT. The whole variable domain, remainder taken from reference TRBV7-3 and TRBJ2-3, is GAGVSQTPSNKVTEKGKYVELRCDPISGHTALYWYRQSLGQGPEFLIYFQGTGAADDSGLPNDRFFAVRPEGSVSTLKIQRTERGDSAVYLCASSLGTGSTDTQYFGPGTRLTVL.

The chain recombines TRBV7-9 with TRBJ1-5; tentative D call: TRBD1 (6 bases). Germline V lookup: CDR1 SEHNR, CDR2 FQNEAQ (reference sequence). The CDR3 spans 16 residues. Between the trimmed V and J ends, which lost 4 bases and 5 bases, there was a span of 18 bases. In DNA, the CDR3 is TGTGCCAGCAGCTCATCTGGGGGCCCAATCGATCAGCCCCAGCATTTT. This gives the protein CASSSSGGPIDQPQHF.

The chain combines TRBV19 with TRBJ1-4; 9 positions agree with TRBD1. This CDR3 has 15 residues. The germline gives CDR1 LNHDA, CDR2 SQIVND (reference sequence). The trim removed 5 bases at V and 6 bases at J, leaving 7 bases unmatched. Here the CDR3 reads CASSDRTGVDEKLFF. The CDR3 bases are TGTGCCAGTAGTGACAGGACAGGGGTTGATGAAAAACTGTTTTTT. The full variable domain, rest sourced from reference TRBV19 and TRBJ1-4, is DGGITQSPKYLFRKEGQNVTLSCEQNLNHDAMYWYRQDPGQGLRLIYYSQIVNDFQKGDIAEGYSVSREKKESFPLTVTSAQKNPTAFYLCASSDRTGVDEKLFFGSGTQLSVL.

This chain uses TRBV18 with TRBJ2-7; 9 bases map to TRBD1. There are 15 residues in the CDR3. CDR1 and CDR2 from the germline V gene are KGHSH and LQKENI. Trimming cost V 1 base and J 3 bases; bases outside gene matches: 4. DNA for the CDR3: TGTGCCAGCTCACCACGACGGGACAGGGTCTACGAGCAGTACTTC. Translation: CASSPRRDRVYEQYF.

The J gene is TRBJ1-6, the V gene TRBV27, with 7 positions matching TRBD1. Germline CDR1 reads MNHEY; CDR2 reads SMNVEV (reference sequence). J lost 10 bases, V lost 4 bases, and 4 bases had no gene match. CDR3 size: 13 residues. The DNA for the CDR3 is TGTGCCAGCAGTTATACAGGGGACTCACCCCTCCACTTT. Translated, it gives CASSYTGDSPLHF.

V is TRBV7-9 and J is TRBJ1-1; D remains unclear. The germline V and J ends were trimmed by 2 bases and 9 bases, with 10 bases remaining between them. Germline V lookup: CDR1 SEHNR, CDR2 FQNEAQ (reference sequence). CDR3 length: 12 amino acids. The CDR3 DNA sequence: TGTGCCAGCAGCTTAAGTGAATGGAAAGCTTTCTTT. Its protein product is CASSLSEWKAFF.

V is TRBV3-1 (or the pseudogene TRBV3-2) and J is TRBJ2-7; 13 bases agree with TRBD2. V dropped 0 bases and J dropped 6; count of bases not matched to a gene: 5. The CDR3 has 16 amino acids. CDR1 LGHDT and CDR2 YNNKEL come from the germline V gene (reference sequence). The chain's CDR3 is CASSQERTSGSREQYF. The CDR3 DNA reads as TGTGCCAGCAGCCAAGAGAGGACTAGCGGGAGTCGCGAGCAGTACTTC.

The chain employs TRBV30 and TRBJ2-5, with TRBD2 matching 15 bases. CDR3 length equals 19 residues. The V segment lost 3 bases and the J segment 0 bases; nucleotides outside the gene matches: 11. Germline values: CDR1 GTSNPN, CDR2 SVGIG (reference sequence). CDR3 region: CAWSLGLAGGPTYQETQYF. The CDR3 bases are TGTGCCTGGAGCCTTGGACTAGCGGGAGGGCCCACGTACCAAGAGACCCAGTACTTC. The complete variable domain, with remaining parts taken from reference TRBV30 and TRBJ2-5, reads SQTIHQWPATLVQPVGSPLSLECTVEGTSNPNLYWYRQAAGRGLQLLFYSVGIGQISSEVPQNLSASRPQDRQFILSSKKLLLSDSGFYLCAWSLGLAGGPTYQETQYFGPGTRLLVL.

This clone showed up just once. Additional DNA sequences in this sample encode the identical CDR3. J is TRBJ2-7 and V is TRBV12-3 or TRBV12-4; D not resolved. Trimming took off 6 bases at V and 3 bases at J, with 9 bases between the two ends. This CDR3 has 12 residues. DNA for the CDR3: TGTGCCAGCAGCCTCCTGGGCTACGAGCAGTACTTC. Amino acid sequence: CASSLLGYEQYF.

This clone was observed once. The gene calls are TRBV5-1 and TRBJ1-3; D remains unclear. CDR1 and CDR2 from the germline V gene are SGHRS and YFSETQ. Deletions cut 2 bases from V and 3 bases from J, with 18 bases between. The CDR3 is 17 amino acids. CDR3 in amino acids: CASSFGEPTAFGNTIYF. The CDR3 nucleotides read TGCGCCAGCAGCTTTGGGGAACCCACGGCATTTGGAAACACCATATATTTT.

This rearrangement joins TRBV11-2 to TRBJ2-1; D is ambiguous. Germline assignment: CDR1 SGHAT and CDR2 FQNNGV. This CDR3 contains 14 residues. Trimming left V 5 bases short and J 0 bases short, with 8 bases between. CDR3 amino acids: CASSQQSSYNEQFF. CDR3 DNA sequence: TGTGCCAGCAGCCAGCAAAGCTCCTACAATGAGCAGTTCTTC.

The V gene is TRBV10-3, the J gene TRBJ2-7; D is uncertain. Germline CDR1 reads ENHRY; CDR2 reads SYGVKD. V gave up 3 bases and J gave up 3 bases, with 6 bases separating them. The CDR3 runs to 12 residues. Here the CDR3 DNA reads TGTGCCATCAGTGAATATAGCTACGAGCAGTACTTC. As protein: CAISEYSYEQYF.

The chain uses TRBV28 and TRBJ1-5, with TRBD1 identical over 7 bases. From germline, CDR1 is MDHEN and CDR2 SYDVKM. CDR3 size: 13 residues. V was pared by 6 bases and J by 5 bases, with 4 bases of the junction left unmatched. The CDR3 sequence is CASRGTDYQPQHF. The CDR3, as DNA: TGTGCCAGCAGGGGGACAGACTATCAGCCCCAGCATTTT.

This clone was observed once. The rearrangement joins TRBV5-1 to TRBJ2-5; 14 positions agree with TRBD2. The CDR3 spans 17 residues. Trimming at V came to 6 bases and at J to 2 bases, leaving 9 bases not matched to a gene. Germline lookup yields CDR1 SGHRS and CDR2 YFSETQ. The CDR3 spells CASTEGLAGAGQETQYF. The CDR3 DNA sequence: TGCGCCAGCACCGAGGGACTAGCGGGAGCAGGTCAAGAGACCCAGTACTTC. The full variable domain, its missing parts supplied by reference TRBV5-1 and TRBJ2-5, is KAGVTQTPRYLIKTRGQQVTLSCSPISGHRSVSWYQQTPGQGLQFLFEYFSETQRNKGNFPGRFSGRQFSNSRSEMNVSTLELGDSALYLCASTEGLAGAGQETQYFGPGTRLLVL.

The chain links TRBV5-1 to TRBJ2-1; the D gene could be TRBD1 or TRBD2 (5 bases each). Germline V lookup: CDR1 SGHRS, CDR2 YFSETQ. The ends were cut back, 1 base at V and 6 bases at J, with 14 bases in the middle. CDR3 length equals 15 residues. CDR3 in amino acids: CASSLNTGTINEQFF. The CDR3, as DNA: TGCGCCAGCAGCTTGAACACCGGGACGATCAATGAGCAGTTCTTC.

V is TRBV7-9 and J is TRBJ2-1; D may match TRBD1 or TRBD2 (5 bases each). Trimming shortened V by 7 bases and J by 8 bases, and 21 bases separated the two germline ends. The CDR3 sequence is 15 residues long. The V gene's germline CDR1 is SEHNR and CDR2 FQNEAQ (reference sequence). This CDR3 reads CASIPGRVVFDEQFF. The CDR3 nucleotides are TGTGCCAGCATCCCGGGACGAGTCGTGTTCGATGAGCAGTTCTTC. Based on the CDR3 plus reference TRBV7-9 and TRBJ2-1, the full variable domain is DTGVSQNPRHKITKRGQNVTFRCDPISEHNRLYWYRQTLGQGPEFLTYFQNEAQLEKSRLLSDRFSAERPKGSFSTLEIQRTEQGDSAMYLCASIPGRVVFDEQFFGPGTRLTVL.